The clone carrying this T cell receptor (beta chain) was counted a few times. Antigen: not known. One entry per CDR3 protein results from TCRdb running MiXCR on the 5' RACE reads. The data contain roughly 450,000 distinct CDR3 sequences, around a sixth of them singletons. These data come from a study of T-cell memory formation after mild COVID-19. V dropped 4 bases and J dropped 1 base, with 22 bases sitting between them. CDR1 is LGHNA, CDR2 YSLEER, per germline. This CDR3 is built from 19 residues. The study, taken as a whole, reports: Several responding clones turned up in pre-infection memory, indicating that cross-reactive memory may have taken part. Clones that contracted from day 15 to 85 were balanced CD4/CD8, while later expanders leaned CD4+.

This rearrangement joins TRBV4-3 to TRBJ2-2, with D perhaps TRBD1 (6 bases). The sequencing sample was made of PBMCs or a T cell subset sorted from them (not recorded which). This receptor was taken from an adult woman who had mild COVID-19 (a few samples of this study predate the infection). Cell type and time point are not known. This CDR3 is CASSRYLARGHRNTGELFF. The CDR3 coding sequence is TGCGCCAGCAGCCGCTACCTAGCCAGGGGTCACAGGAACACCGGGGAGCTGTTTTTT.